Below are 28 T cell receptor beta chains sequenced from a single sample in a study of T cell repertoires in cytomegalovirus infection. TCRdb passed the reads through MiXCR, listing each CDR3 protein once. The repertoire holds approximately 240,000 distinct CDR3 sequences, about 12% seen once, with 1.5% to 2% in the top ten. The sequencing sample was made of PBMCs. These receptors were taken from a human donor in good health (CMV status not recorded). Some clones in this sample may be carry-over from other donors' samples.

This clonotype was counted many times. The chain recombines TRBV7-2 with TRBJ1-3; the D gene is possibly TRBD1 (6 bases). The CDR3 covers 16 residues. Looked up from germline, CDR1 is SGHTA and CDR2 is FQGNSA. V lost 5 bases to trimming and J lost 4 bases, with 18 bases between them. CDR3 loop: CASSPGGGLLGNTIYF. DNA for the CDR3: TGTGCCAGCAGCCCCGGCGGGGGGCTGTTGGGAAACACCATATATTTT.

CDR3 region: CASRVGTSGIYEQYF. CDR3 nucleotides: TGTGCCAGCAGGGTCGGGACTAGCGGTATCTACGAGCAGTACTTC. This sequence joins TRBV6-6 and TRBJ2-7, with 11 bases matching TRBD2. The CDR3 has 15 residues. With V trimmed by 6 bases and J by 3 bases, 7 bases remained unmatched. From germline, CDR1 is MNHNY and CDR2 SVGAGI (reference sequence).

This clonotype was observed many times. The chain is built from TRBV7-8 and TRBJ2-7; no reliable D call. V was cut by 5 bases and J by 2 bases, with 16 bases left in between. Per germline, CDR1 SGHVS and CDR2 FQNEAQ. The CDR3 spans 15 residues. The CDR3 is CASSDSDRLPYEQYF. The DNA for the CDR3 is TGTGCCAGCAGCGACTCGGACCGCCTTCCCTACGAGCAGTACTTC. Based on the CDR3 plus reference TRBV7-8 and TRBJ2-7, the full variable domain is GAGVSQSPRYKVAKRGQDVALRCDPISGHVSLFWYQQALGQGPEFLTYFQNEAQLDKSGLPSDRFFAERPEGSVSTLKIQRTQQEDSAVYLCASSDSDRLPYEQYFGPGTRLTVT.

This clonotype was observed at least ten times. V and J are TRBV15 and TRBJ1-4; maybe TRBD1 (5 bases). Between the trimmed V and J ends, which lost 0 bases and 8 bases, there was a span of 7 bases. CDR1 is LNHNV, CDR2 YYDKDF, per germline (reference sequence). The CDR3 is 13 residues long. CDR3 in amino acids: CATSRDRGEKLFF. The CDR3 DNA sequence: TGTGCCACCAGCAGAGATCGGGGGGAAAAACTGTTTTTT.

This clonotype was counted at least ten times. CDR3 region: CATSRDRTPNNEQFF. CDR3 sequence (DNA): TGTGCCACCAGCAGAGATAGGACGCCCAACAATGAGCAGTTCTTC. The chain recombines TRBV15 with TRBJ2-1; D is unresolved. Looked up from germline, CDR1 is LNHNV and CDR2 is YYDKDF (reference sequence). This CDR3 has 15 residues. V lost 0 bases and J 5 bases, leaving 11 bases between the germline ends.

CDR3 protein: CASSFAGANEKLFF. CDR3 nucleotides: TGTGCCAGCAGTTTCGCAGGGGCTAATGAAAAACTGTTTTTT. The chain has TRBV12-3 or TRBV12-4 and TRBJ1-4; possible D gene TRBD1, 6 bases. This CDR3 has 14 residues. V lost 3 bases, J lost 3 bases, and 8 bases lay in between.

This clonotype was seen at least ten times. The chain links TRBV19 to TRBJ2-6; 7 bases agree with TRBD1. V lost 7 bases, J lost 0 bases, and 6 bases stayed unmatched. The length of the CDR3 is 16 residues. Germline lookup yields CDR1 LNHDA and CDR2 SQIVND (reference sequence). The CDR3 reads CASTKDRTSGANVLTF. CDR3 coding DNA: TGTGCCAGTACGAAGGACAGGACCTCTGGGGCCAACGTCCTGACTTTC. Full variable domain (missing parts from reference TRBV19 and TRBJ2-6): DGGITQSPKYLFRKEGQNVTLSCEQNLNHDAMYWYRQDPGQGLRLIYYSQIVNDFQKGDIAEGYSVSREKKESFPLTVTSAQKNPTAFYLCASTKDRTSGANVLTFGAGSRLTVL.

This clonotype was seen many times. The CDR3 nucleotides are TGTGCCAGCAGCTTATGGCGGGGGTCCTACGAGCAGTACTTC. This sequence encodes CASSLWRGSYEQYF. The chain combines TRBV7-2 with TRBJ2-7; 7 bases line up with TRBD2. V trimming: 2 bases; J trimming: 1 base; junction bases outside the gene matches: 2. This CDR3 is built from 14 residues. The germline V gene encodes CDR1 SGHTA and CDR2 FQGNSA.

Ten or more counts support this clonotype. The chain carries TRBV7-2 and TRBJ1-6; 9 bases fit TRBD1. The CDR3 is 18 residues long. V shed 1 base, J shed 8 bases, and the junction held 12 bases outside the gene matches. Germline CDR1 is SGHTA and CDR2 is FQGNSA. DNA for the CDR3: TGTGCCAGCAGCTTAGACAGGGGGCGCAAAAGTTACTATTCACCCCTCCACTTT. It specifies CASSLDRGRKSYYSPLHF.

The chain recombines TRBV28 with TRBJ2-7; TRBD2 aligns across 9 bases. V was clipped by 6 bases and J by 6 bases; unmatched bases: 9. Germline V gene data show CDR1 as MDHEN and CDR2 as SYDVKM. CDR3 length: 14 residues. The CDR3, as DNA: TGTGCCAGCAGGGGGGCGGGAGGGCCGGGCGAGCAGTACTTC. Its translation is CASRGAGGPGEQYF. The whole variable domain, remainder taken from reference TRBV28 and TRBJ2-7, is DVKVTQSSRYLVKRTGEKVFLECVQDMDHENMFWYRQDPGLGLRLIYFSYDVKMKEKGDIPEGYSVSREKKERFSLILESASTNQTSMYLCASRGAGGPGEQYFGPGTRLTVT.

V usage is TRBV6-4 and J usage is TRBJ2-7; no reliable D call. Between the trimmed V and J ends, which lost 8 bases and 7 bases, there was a span of 18 bases. This CDR3 is 13 amino acids long. Germline CDR1 and CDR2: MRHNA and SNTAGT. DNA of the CDR3: TGTGCCAGCGAGGATCCTTCCTTGGGAGAGCAGTACTTC. As protein: CASEDPSLGEQYF.

This clonotype was observed a few times. The chain employs TRBV30 and TRBJ2-6; D is unclear. CDR1 and CDR2 from the germline V gene are GTSNPN and SVGIG (reference sequence). Trimming took off 3 bases at V and 5 bases at J, with 11 bases between the two ends. The CDR3 extends over 14 amino acids. This CDR3 is CAWSVGGRANVLTF. The CDR3 DNA follows: TGTGCCTGGAGCGTCGGTGGAAGGGCCAACGTCCTGACTTTC.

This clonotype was counted at least ten times. V and J are TRBV5-5 and TRBJ2-7; TRBD2 aligns across 8 bases. The CDR3 runs to 15 residues. Per the germline V gene, CDR1 is SGHKS and CDR2 is YYEKEE (reference sequence). The trim removed 4 bases at V and 9 bases at J, leaving 15 bases unmatched. The CDR3 loop reads CASSVVVSGTSPQYF. The CDR3 bases are TGTGCCAGCAGCGTGGTGGTTAGCGGGACTTCGCCGCAGTACTTC.

This clonotype came up many times. The CDR3 region is CASSSSGGADNEQFF. The CDR3 DNA follows: TGTGCCAGCAGCTCTAGCGGGGGGGCCGACAATGAGCAGTTCTTC. The chain employs TRBV11-3 and TRBJ2-1, with 12 bases matching TRBD2. Looked up from germline, CDR1 is SGHNT and CDR2 is YENEEA. With 4 bases clipped from V and 5 bases from J, the junction kept 3 bases outside the gene matches. This CDR3 is built from 15 residues.

This clonotype is a singleton in its sample. The gene calls are TRBV29-1 and TRBJ1-1, with D possibly TRBD1 on 6 matching bases. V lost 1 base, J lost 6 bases, and 18 bases lay in between. Looked up from germline, CDR1 is SQVTM and CDR2 is ANQGSEA. CDR3 length: 15 residues. The CDR3 here is CSVEAAGALVSEAFF. CDR3 coding DNA: TGCAGCGTTGAAGCGGCAGGGGCCCTAGTCTCTGAAGCTTTCTTT.

Of note for this clonotype: One base away lies a much larger clone, so this may be a sequencing read error. No conserved phenylalanine or tryptophan ends this CDR3, so it is likely a read error. The rearrangement links TRBV7-3 to TRBJ2-5; the D gene is possibly TRBD1 (6 bases). Germline V gene data show CDR1 as SGHTA and CDR2 as FQGTGA. V was pared by 5 bases and J by 5 bases, with 15 bases between. The CDR3 runs 14 residues. Here the CDR3 DNA reads TGTGCCAGCAGCCGAGGGGGAATCGCGGAGACCCAGTACATC. This translates into CASSRGGIAETQYI.

This clonotype has at least ten counts. The chain combines TRBV12-3 or TRBV12-4 with TRBJ1-2; TRBD1 matches at 8 bases. After removal of 1 base from V and 3 bases from J, the junction contained 4 bases not matched to a gene. This CDR3 spans 15 amino acids. CDR3 in DNA: TGTGCCAGCAGTTTAGGAAGGACAGGGCACTATGGCTACACCTTC. Protein sequence: CASSLGRTGHYGYTF.

The sample holds many counts of this clonotype. The chain uses TRBV7-8 and TRBJ2-7; D gene uncertain. V lost 1 base and J 3 bases, leaving 10 bases between the germline ends. The V gene's germline CDR1 is SGHVS and CDR2 FQNEAQ. The CDR3 loop spans 14 amino acids. CDR3 region: CASSLERQFYEQYF. The CDR3 DNA reads as TGTGCCAGCAGCTTAGAGAGGCAGTTCTACGAGCAGTACTTC.

This clonotype appeared many times. The chain combines TRBV7-6 with TRBJ2-3, with 12 bases identical to TRBD2. CDR1 and CDR2 from the germline V gene are SGHVS and FNYEAQ. J was trimmed by 5 bases and V by 3 bases; bases with no gene match: 9. The length of the CDR3 is 17 residues. The CDR3 sequence is CASSFSRLAGAGDTQYF. The CDR3 DNA sequence: TGTGCCAGCAGCTTTAGTCGACTAGCGGGAGCAGGAGATACGCAGTATTTT. The whole variable domain, filled in from reference TRBV7-6 and TRBJ2-3, reads GAGVSQSPRYKVTKRGQDVALRCDPISGHVSLYWYRQALGQGPEFLTYFNYEAQQDKSGLPNDRFSAERPEGSISTLTIQRTEQRDSAMYRCASSFSRLAGAGDTQYFGPGTRLTVL.

The gene calls are TRBV5-5 and TRBJ2-3; TRBD1 might be the D (6 bases). Trimming stripped 4 bases from V and 6 bases from J, with 15 bases between. The germline CDR1 and CDR2 sequences are SGHKS and YYEKEE (reference sequence). CDR3 length: 14 residues. This CDR3 reads CASSGTGTPDTQYF. The CDR3 DNA sequence: TGTGCCAGCAGCGGAACAGGGACCCCCGATACGCAGTATTTT.

This clonotype has just a few counts. The rearrangement joins TRBV12-3 or TRBV12-4 to TRBJ2-3, with TRBD2 identical over 9 bases. This CDR3 is 14 amino acids long. V was pared by 8 bases and J by 7 bases, with 10 bases of the junction left unmatched. CDR3 loop: CASSLAGGPHTQYF. CDR3 bases: TGTGCCAGCTCCCTTGCGGGAGGGCCCCATACGCAGTATTTT.

This chain connects TRBV19 to TRBJ2-4, with unresolved D. V gave up 5 bases and J gave up 8 bases, with 10 bases separating them. CDR1 and CDR2 from the germline V gene are LNHDA and SQIVND (reference sequence). CDR3 length equals 12 residues. The CDR3 DNA is TGTGCCAGTAGTCCCGGGCGTTACATTCAGTACTTC. It yields the protein CASSPGRYIQYF.

This clonotype was observed at least ten times. The rearrangement links TRBV5-5 to TRBJ2-1, with 14 bases lining up with TRBD2. CDR1 and CDR2 from the germline V gene are SGHKS and YYEKEE (reference sequence). Trimming cost V 4 bases and J 10 bases; bases outside gene matches: 7. The CDR3 loop spans 15 amino acids. CDR3 loop: CASSLGTSGSREQFF. In DNA, the CDR3 is TGTGCCAGCAGCCTCGGGACTAGCGGGAGTAGAGAGCAGTTCTTC.

This clonotype showed up many times. The chain is built from TRBV6-5 and TRBJ1-6, with 9 bases matching TRBD1. Trimming at V came to 5 bases and at J to 6 bases, leaving 11 bases not matched to a gene. CDR3 length: 17 residues. Germline CDR1 MNHEY, CDR2 SVGAGI. CDR3 sequence (DNA): TGTGCCAGCAGTACGCAGGGACAGGGTGGGGGTAATTCACCCCTCCACTTT. This translates into CASSTQGQGGGNSPLHF.

This clonotype was seen at least ten times. The CDR3 nucleotides are TGTGCCAGCAGTGCCGCTGGTCAACTCACTGAAGCTTTCTTT. This sequence encodes CASSAAGQLTEAFF. The chain has TRBV6-5 and TRBJ1-1; D remains unclear. Germline lookup yields CDR1 MNHEY and CDR2 SVGAGI. The CDR3 spans 14 residues. The V and J ends lost 5 bases and 4 bases respectively, with 14 bases between them.

The J gene is TRBJ2-1, the V gene TRBV20-1; 8 nucleotides agree with TRBD2. Germline V lookup: CDR1 DFQATT, CDR2 SNEGSKA (reference sequence). This CDR3 region has 13 residues. V shed 3 bases and J 6 bases; nucleotides not matched to a gene: 4. The CDR3 DNA reads TGCAGTGCTAGGAGGGCGGGGGGCAATGAGCAGTTCTTC. Amino acid sequence: CSARRAGGNEQFF.

This clonotype was recorded many times. This sequence joins TRBV7-7 and TRBJ2-5; a possible D gene is TRBD1 (5 bases). Germline values: CDR1 SSHAT, CDR2 FNYEAQ (reference sequence). V shed 0 bases and J shed 2 bases, with 7 bases lying between them. The CDR3 loop spans 14 amino acids. The CDR3 DNA follows: TGTGCCAGCAGCTTAGCCCCAGGGCAAGAGACCCAGTACTTC. Protein: CASSLAPGQETQYF. The complete variable domain, with remaining parts taken from reference TRBV7-7 and TRBJ2-5, reads GAGVSQSPRYKVTKRGQDVTLRCDPISSHATLYWYQQALGQGPEFLTYFNYEAQPDKSGLPSDRFSAERPEGSISTLTIQRTEQRDSAMYRCASSLAPGQETQYFGPGTRLLVL.

V and J are TRBV19 and TRBJ1-2; 9 nucleotides match TRBD1. V lost 6 bases to trimming and J lost 3 bases; unmatched junction nucleotides: 8. The CDR3 sequence is 15 residues long. CDR1 and CDR2 (germline): LNHDA, SQIVND (reference sequence). CDR3 protein: CASSLQGAEDYGYTF. As DNA, the CDR3 is TGTGCCAGTAGCCTACAGGGGGCGGAGGACTATGGCTACACCTTC.